This note documents a single TCR beta chain sequence. Its antigen target is currently unknown. Base qualities were left out, and no much larger clone turns up one base away. To sequence the TCRbeta CDR3 region, genomic DNA was isolated from the sorted cells. The immunoSEQ Assay was used for sequencing of TCRbeta CDR3 regions. TCRdb carries this immuneACCESS record with in-frame sequences only. Its versions omit some clonotypes, under half of them owing to an unresolved V gene in the studies checked, with the rest unexplained. This sample is represented by tens of thousands of clones; around 83% of them were singletons. Around 0.78% of the sample is in the top ten clones. These data come from a study of OX40 agonist ivuxolimab in advanced cancers. Turning to the overall study: Ivuxolimab was an agonistic, fully human IgG2 monoclonal antibody directed against OX40 (CD134), a costimulatory receptor. Intravenous ivuxolimab was administered to patients every 2 weeks at six dose levels: 0.01, 0.1, 0.3, 1.5, 3 and 10 mg/kg. Of the 50 to 55 dose-escalation patients, hepatocellular carcinoma was present in approximately 20, melanoma in roughly 15, renal cell carcinoma in 9 and head and neck cancer in 9. In the dose-escalation cohort, more than 75% of patients were male, and the mean age was around 60 years, with a range of roughly 23 to 85. Patients were allowed to have had prior anti-PD-1, anti-PD-L1 or anti-CTLA-4 therapy, and around 40% of the dose-escalation patients had previously received checkpoint inhibitors. Three dose-escalation patients achieved partial responses, one with hepatocellular carcinoma and two with cutaneous melanoma. The point of sequencing TCRbeta in the periphery was to test whether ivuxolimab changed TCR sequence diversity and drove clonal T-cell expansion. The monotherapy dose-escalation portion (N ≈ 56 patients) of the phase I ivuxolimab trial is reported in the paper. The study at large found these results: Partial responders in the 0.1-3.0 mg/kg groups had among the lowest normalized peripheral clonal expansion, especially among CD8+ T cells. After ivuxolimab, CD8+ T cells had more expanded clones than CD4+ T cells on average. Low levels of normalized T-cell clonal expansion were also seen in some patients who did not respond. At doses of 0.1 to 3.0 mg/kg, clonal expansion of both CD4+ and CD8+ T cells in blood was seen between baseline and week 6. Which antigens the clonally expanded peripheral T cells were specific for was not determined.

The trial excluded patients who had a history of autoimmune disease or were on systemic immunosuppression. Peripheral blood for TCR sequencing was collected from all dose cohorts at baseline, on cycle 4 day 1, and on cycle 7 day 1. The samples were taken from a phase I, first-in-human, multicenter, open-label dose-escalation trial of ivuxolimab. The trial enrolled adults with locally advanced or metastatic head and neck squamous cell, hepatocellular, melanoma or renal cell carcinoma. CD4+ and CD8+ T cells were sorted separately from peripheral blood before TCR sequencing. For CDR1 and CDR2, the germline V gene lists MNHEY and SVGAGI. Including the terminal cysteine and phenylalanine, the CDR3 comprises 15 residues. Just CDR3 DNA is preserved here, 45 bases in frame from base 1. V has 7 bases trimmed and J has 5 bases trimmed; junction bases matching no gene number 13.

This chain joins TRBV6-5 to TRBJ1-2; 7 bases in the middle match TRBD1. This clonotype was obtained from an adult with an advanced solid tumor such as melanoma, head and neck, liver or kidney cancer. Sequencing used CD4+ or CD8+ T cells sorted from blood, obtained in a trial of the OX40 agonist ivuxolimab. The CDR3: CASTYNAGQQYGYTF. Read as DNA, the sequence is TGTGCCAGCACGTATAATGCGGGACAGCAATATGGCTACACCTTC.